These T cell receptor beta chains were read from a single sample in a study of CD4 T cell repertoires in COVID-19. Only in-frame clones appear in the TCRdb table, and some are missing; sequencing was by immunoSEQ multiplex PCR. The sample shows about 75,000 clones, roughly 85% of them seen only once. Sequenced here: CD4+ T cells from peripheral blood, sampled after recovery from COVID-19. The receptors were sampled from a human donor who had COVID-19. Both conserved end residues are trimmed from each CDR3. A D gene is named only where the DNA matches it firmly.

d_call v_call cdr3_aa
TRBD2 TRBV28 ASSFSGTGGETQY
. TRBV6-5 ASQWEKATNEKLF
TRBD1 TRBV27 ASSLTGPGNTIY
TRBD1 TRBV3-1/TRBV3-2 ASSHLYRGEDGYT
TRBD1 TRBV5-6 ASRRDRGQGEQY
TRBD2 TRBV5-1 ASSNGLAGSASTDTQY
. TRBV6-4 ASSQTGNTEAF
. TRBV5-4 ASRVTENTEAF
. TRBV10-2 ASSARLGEQY
. TRBV27 ASSLRGGGGLH
. TRBV11-1 ASSPDLNEKLF
TRBD2 TRBV3-1/TRBV3-2 ASSQGQRDPLGQF
. TRBV19 ASSVSGTTNTEAF
TRBD1 TRBV5-1 ASSYPGTGNANTGELF
. TRBV12-3/TRBV12-4 ASSLTPAAPLH
. TRBV19 ASSSQGTPSGGYT
. TRBV9 ASSVRDTLGGTQY
TRBD2 TRBV7-6 ASSLWTSGSSTDTQY
. TRBV7-3 ASSYGGGPGGGELF
TRBD1 TRBV9 ASSQGVAYNSPLH
TRBD1 TRBV25-1 ASSETGALYGYT
. TRBV11-2 ASSPGTEQF
. TRBV3-1/TRBV3-2 ASSPPGLDTGELF
. TRBV25-1 ASSVKTGTEAF
. TRBV3-1/TRBV3-2 ASSFGVISYEQY
. TRBV10-3 AISEVVETQY
. TRBV6-1 ASSEGVIDYGYT
. TRBV6-4 ASSGQNNSPLH